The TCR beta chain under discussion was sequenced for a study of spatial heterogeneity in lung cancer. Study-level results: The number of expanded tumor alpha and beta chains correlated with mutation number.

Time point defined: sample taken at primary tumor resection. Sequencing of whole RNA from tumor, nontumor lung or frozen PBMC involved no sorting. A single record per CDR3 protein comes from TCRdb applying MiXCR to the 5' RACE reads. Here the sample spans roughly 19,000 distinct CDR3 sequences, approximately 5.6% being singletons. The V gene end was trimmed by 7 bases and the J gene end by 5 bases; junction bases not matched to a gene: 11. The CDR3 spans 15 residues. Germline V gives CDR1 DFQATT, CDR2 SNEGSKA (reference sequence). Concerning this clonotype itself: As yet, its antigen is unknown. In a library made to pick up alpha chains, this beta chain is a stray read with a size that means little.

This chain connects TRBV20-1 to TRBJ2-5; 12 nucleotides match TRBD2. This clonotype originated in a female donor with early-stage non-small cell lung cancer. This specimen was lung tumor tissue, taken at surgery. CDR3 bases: TGCAGTGTTGCCCCTCTAGCGGGAGGGCATGAGACCCAGTACTTC. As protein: CSVAPLAGGHETQYF.